This passage covers 11 T cell receptor beta chains from one sample sequenced in a study of blood T cells in healthy people across ages. A second PCR of 7 to 11 cycles used a sample-barcoded 5' primer and a J-beta primer mix. MiXCR, applied by TCRdb to the 5' RACE reads, yields one record per CDR3 protein. The sample has around 800,000 distinct CDR3 sequences, approximately 24% seen once. The same sample was also used in a study of T cells of mothers and their children.

The sequencing input was blood. Every receptor here comes from a boy aged 5-17 years in good health.

This chain uses TRBV2 with TRBJ2-4; 11 nucleotides agree with TRBD1. Germline CDR1 reads SNHLY; CDR2 reads FYNNEI. The CDR3 has 15 residues. V gave up 2 bases and J gave up 10 bases; unmatched junction bases: 7. DNA of the CDR3: TGTGCCAGCAGTGAAAGGACAGGGGGCAAGGAGATTCAGTACTTC. It translates to CASSERTGGKEIQYF.

This sequence joins TRBV28 and TRBJ1-1, with D maybe TRBD1 (5 bases). V was shortened by 7 bases and J by 1 base, with 13 bases between the two germline ends. CDR3 length equals 14 residues. Germline assignment: CDR1 MDHEN and CDR2 SYDVKM. Here the CDR3 reads CASTGGLRNTEAFF. Written as DNA, the CDR3 is TGTGCCAGCACCGGGGGGTTGCGGAACACTGAAGCTTTCTTT.

The chain combines TRBV5-1 with TRBJ2-1; 11 bases match TRBD2. Unmatched junction bases numbered 15, after V lost 6 bases and J lost 7 bases. Germline V lookup: CDR1 SGHRS, CDR2 YFSETQ. CDR3 length equals 17 residues. The CDR3 DNA reads as TGCGCCAGCACCCTGATGCTAGCGGGGGGTACCGCGAATGAGCAGTTCTTC. It is translated as CASTLMLAGGTANEQFF.

This chain connects TRBV20-1 to TRBJ2-5; 10 nucleotides align to TRBD2. Germline CDR1 and CDR2: DFQATT and SNEGSKA (reference sequence). Germline trimming cut 6 bases from V and 9 bases from J; bases unmatched to any gene: 13. The CDR3 length is 14 residues. This chain's CDR3 is CSAIGTSAVQAQYF. The CDR3 DNA sequence: TGCAGTGCCATCGGGACTAGCGCGGTTCAGGCCCAGTACTTC.

The chain combines TRBV12-3 or TRBV12-4 with TRBJ1-1; D remains unclear. The length of the CDR3 is 12 residues. Trimming stripped 7 bases from V and 6 bases from J, with 12 bases between. CDR3 DNA sequence: TGTGCCAGCAACTCGGGCGGGGCTGAAGCTTTCTTT. It translates to CASNSGGAEAFF.

The chain is built from TRBV5-1 and TRBJ2-1, with D perhaps matching TRBD2 (6 bases). V lost 1 base and J lost 5, with 19 bases in between. The CDR3 spans 17 residues. Germline lookup yields CDR1 SGHRS and CDR2 YFSETQ. The CDR3, as DNA: TGCGCCAGCAGCTTGTTGGGAGAGGCGGGGCAAAACAATGAGCAGTTCTTC. This sequence encodes CASSLLGEAGQNNEQFF.

This clonotype was seen a handful of times. This chain links TRBV12-3 or TRBV12-4 with TRBJ1-5; tentatively, D is TRBD1 (6 bases). Between the trimmed V and J ends, which lost 5 bases and 6 bases, there was a span of 8 bases. The CDR3 length is 12 residues. This CDR3 is CASSAGVQPQHF. CDR3 nucleotide sequence: TGTGCCAGCAGTGCAGGGGTTCAGCCCCAGCATTTT.

Only a few counts were recorded for this clonotype. V usage is TRBV6-5 and J usage is TRBJ2-7; D tentatively reads TRBD1 or TRBD2 (6 bases each). The DNA end is a closer match to TRBJ2-1, so the J assignment may be wrong. Germline V gene lookup returns CDR1 MNHEY and CDR2 SVGAGI. CDR3 length: 12 amino acids. The CDR3 DNA reads as TGTGCCAGCAGATCGGGGGCTGGTGAGCAGTTCTTC. It is translated as CASRSGAGEQFF.

The V call is TRBV6-6, the J call TRBJ2-7, with TRBD2 matching 10 bases. Unmatched junction bases numbered 4, after V lost 6 bases and J lost 5 bases. Germline loops: CDR1 MNHNY, CDR2 SVGAGI (reference sequence). The CDR3 sequence is 13 residues long. CDR3 loop: CASRGTSEDEQYF. For the CDR3, the DNA is TGTGCCAGCAGAGGGACTAGCGAGGACGAGCAGTACTTC.

The chain links TRBV6-5 to TRBJ2-7, with 8 bases aligning to TRBD1. Germline-derived CDR1 and CDR2 are MNHEY and SVGAGI. The CDR3 spans 15 residues. Trimming took 6 bases from V and 2 from J; bases not matched to a gene: 9. The CDR3 sequence: CASSRLQQGAYEQYF. The CDR3 DNA reads TGTGCCAGCAGCCGACTTCAACAGGGGGCCTACGAGCAGTACTTC.

The chain joins TRBV18 to TRBJ2-1; D ambiguous. This CDR3 region has 13 residues. Trimming left V 2 bases short and J 6 bases short, with 8 bases between. The V gene's germline CDR1 is KGHSH and CDR2 LQKENI. The CDR3 DNA sequence: TGTGCCAGCTCACCATCCTCGGCCAATGAGCAGTTCTTC. It specifies CASSPSSANEQFF.